These 17 T cell receptor beta chains originate from one sample sequenced in a study of OX40 agonist ivuxolimab in advanced cancers. Measured with immunoSEQ multiplex PCR; TCRdb has only the in-frame clones, and not every one. The data contain 40,000 to 60,000 clones, approximately 90% of them singletons. Specimen: CD4+ or CD8+ T cells sorted from blood, collected in a trial of the OX40 agonist ivuxolimab. These receptors all come from an adult with an advanced solid tumor such as melanoma, head and neck, liver or kidney cancer.

The chain has TRBV4-1 and TRBJ2-7, with D unclear. This CDR3 is built from 14 residues. V was clipped by 1 base and J by 2 bases, with 9 bases between them. Germline V lookup: CDR1 MGHRA, CDR2 YSYEKL. The CDR3: CASSQGGTPYEQYF. As DNA, the CDR3 is TGCGCCAGCAGCCAAGGGGGTACCCCCTACGAGCAGTACTTC.

The V and J genes are TRBV5-1 and TRBJ2-3; D is perhaps TRBD2 (5 bases). The germline CDR1 and CDR2 sequences are SGHRS and YFSETQ. The CDR3 length is 14 residues. Trimming pared 0 bases from V and 1 base from J, leaving 6 bases between. The CDR3: CASSLDGGTDTQYF. CDR3 DNA: TGCGCCAGCAGCTTGGACGGGGGCACAGATACGCAGTATTTT.

This clone appeared a single time. This chain joins TRBV13 and TRBJ2-1; possible D gene TRBD1, 5 bases. The CDR3 has 14 amino acids. Trimming shortened V by 2 bases and J by 3 bases, and 8 bases separated the two germline ends. Germline CDR1 reads PRHDT; CDR2 reads FYEKMQ (reference sequence). The CDR3 DNA is TGTGCCAGCAGCTTAAGGGGAATCTACAATGAGCAGTTCTTC. Translating it yields CASSLRGIYNEQFF.

This clone has a handful of counts. A much larger clone sits a single nucleotide away, making a read error possible. Other nucleotide sequences from this sample produce the same CDR3. The chain recombines TRBV4-3 with TRBJ2-2, with TRBD2 identical over 8 bases. The CDR3 runs to 16 residues. Germline CDR1 reads LGHNA; CDR2 reads YSLEER. The V and J ends lost 1 base and 0 bases, in that order; junction bases with no gene match: 1. The DNA for the CDR3 is TGCGCCAGCAGCCAAGCGGGGGGGGCGAACACCGGGGAGCTGTTTTTT. Protein product: CASSQAGGANTGELFF.

The count of this clone is one. The genes are TRBV28 and TRBJ1-4, with TRBD1 identical over 8 bases. V was pared by 2 bases and J by 8 bases, with 13 bases of the junction left unmatched. The CDR3 contains 17 residues. Germline V gene data show CDR1 as MDHEN and CDR2 as SYDVKM. The CDR3 sequence: CASSLPGQGESREKLFF. In DNA form, the CDR3 reads TGTGCCAGCAGTTTACCCGGACAGGGCGAGAGTCGGGAAAAACTGTTTTTT.

The V call is TRBV27, the J call TRBJ1-5; D may be TRBD1 (5 bases). Trimming removed 4 bases from V and 7 bases from J, with 14 bases in between. The CDR3 runs 14 residues. CDR1 and CDR2 (germline): MNHEY, SMNVEV (reference sequence). CDR3 sequence (DNA): TGTGCCAGCAGTTCGGGGACCACGCCCCAGCCCCAGCATTTT. Translation gives CASSSGTTPQPQHF.

The J gene is TRBJ1-5, the V gene TRBV25-1; D is uncertain. In germline, CDR1 is MGHDK, CDR2 SYGVNS. V lost 3 bases and J lost 1, with 7 bases in between. The CDR3 contains 14 residues. The CDR3 loop reads CASSDLGSNQPQHF. In DNA, the CDR3 is TGTGCCAGCAGTGATTTGGGGAGCAATCAGCCCCAGCATTTT.

The chain has TRBV7-9 and TRBJ2-7, with D possibly TRBD1 on 5 matching bases. The CDR3 has 16 amino acids. Trimming pared 1 base from V and 6 bases from J, leaving 19 bases between. Germline V gives CDR1 SEHNR, CDR2 FQNEAQ (reference sequence). As DNA, the CDR3 is TGTGCCAGCAGCTTAGACCCGGCAGGGCGAAGAAGCGAGCAGTACTTC. It encodes CASSLDPAGRRSEQYF. Looking up the rest from reference TRBV7-9 and TRBJ2-7 gives the full variable domain: DTGVSQNPRHKITKRGQNVTFRCDPISEHNRLYWYRQTLGQGPEFLTYFQNEAQLEKSRLLSDRFSAERPKGSFSTLEIQRTEQGDSAMYLCASSLDPAGRRSEQYFGPGTRLTVT.

V gene TRBV27 combines with J gene TRBJ1-2; TRBD1 matches at 9 bases. From germline, CDR1 is MNHEY and CDR2 SMNVEV (reference sequence). The CDR3 is made up of 15 amino acids. Losses at the gene ends were 4 bases for V and 2 bases for J; bases not matched to a gene: 5. The CDR3 region is CASSWGQGLNYGYTF. The CDR3 DNA sequence: TGTGCCAGCAGTTGGGGACAGGGTTTAAACTATGGCTACACCTTC.

The J gene is TRBJ1-4, the V gene TRBV29-1, with TRBD1 identical over 10 bases. V gave up 3 bases and J gave up 4 bases; unmatched junction bases: 5. Germline CDR1 reads SQVTM; CDR2 reads ANQGSEA. CDR3 length: 15 amino acids. The DNA of the CDR3 is TGCAGCGTTGAGGCATGGGACAGGGGTAATGAAAAACTGTTTTTT. It codes for CSVEAWDRGNEKLFF.

The gene calls are TRBV6-1 and TRBJ1-1; D gene ambiguous. The V and J ends lost 3 bases and 2 bases respectively, with 10 bases between them. The CDR3 has 14 amino acids. Germline CDR1 MNHNS, CDR2 SASEGT. CDR3 sequence: CASSERRRNTEAFF. CDR3 bases: TGTGCCAGCAGTGAGCGAAGAAGAAACACTGAAGCTTTCTTT.

The chain combines TRBV27 with TRBJ1-6; D remains unclear. CDR3 length: 13 residues. Germline assignment: CDR1 MNHEY and CDR2 SMNVEV (reference sequence). V was trimmed by 0 bases and J by 10 bases, leaving 7 bases between them. The CDR3 region has the DNA TGTGCCAGCAGTTTATCCGGAGGGTCACCCCTCCACTTT. Amino acid sequence: CASSLSGGSPLHF.

As to this clone: Within the sample, other DNA sequences also encode this same CDR3. The chain joins TRBV7-9 to TRBJ1-5, with no clear D. V gave up 5 bases and J gave up 1 base, with 3 bases separating them. The CDR3 spans 12 residues. Germline V gives CDR1 SEHNR, CDR2 FQNEAQ (reference sequence). The CDR3 loop is CASSVSNQPQHF. CDR3 bases: TGTGCCAGCAGCGTAAGCAATCAGCCCCAGCATTTT. The full variable domain, rest sourced from reference TRBV7-9 and TRBJ1-5, is DTGVSQNPRHKITKRGQNVTFRCDPISEHNRLYWYRQTLGQGPEFLTYFQNEAQLEKSRLLSDRFSAERPKGSFSTLEIQRTEQGDSAMYLCASSVSNQPQHFGDGTRLSIL.

The chain combines TRBV28 with TRBJ1-5, with 8 bases fitting TRBD1. This CDR3 region has 14 residues. Trimming cost V 3 bases and J 2 bases; bases outside gene matches: 0. The V gene's germline CDR1 is MDHEN and CDR2 SYDVKM. The CDR3 DNA is TGTGCCAGCAGTTTGGGACAGGGCAATCAGCCCCAGCATTTT. Translating it yields CASSLGQGNQPQHF.

The chain combines TRBV28 with TRBJ2-1; the D is unclear. The CDR3 is 15 amino acids. V lost 5 bases and J 0 bases, leaving 11 bases between the germline ends. Germline loops: CDR1 MDHEN, CDR2 SYDVKM. In DNA, the CDR3 is TGTGCCAGCAGTGATCCTCCCGGCTCCTACAATGAGCAGTTCTTC. This gives the protein CASSDPPGSYNEQFF.

The chain employs TRBV5-1 and TRBJ2-2; 14 nucleotides line up with TRBD2. CDR1 SGHRS and CDR2 YFSETQ come from the germline V gene. V gave up 2 bases and J gave up 4 bases; unmatched junction bases: 4. The CDR3 consists of 17 residues. CDR3 nucleotide sequence: TGCGCCAGCAGCTTAGGACTAGCGGGGGGTCTCACCGGGGAGCTGTTTTTT. Translating it yields CASSLGLAGGLTGELFF.

As to this clone: A read error may explain this, as a much larger clone is one base away. CDR3 nucleotides: TGTGCCAGCAGCCCTTCTTCCTACGAGCAGTACTTC. As protein: CASSPSSYEQYF. This chain connects TRBV14 to TRBJ2-7, with D unresolved. V lost 4 bases to trimming and J lost 1 base, with 5 bases between them. Germline lookup yields CDR1 SGHDN and CDR2 FVKESK. The CDR3 runs 12 residues. The whole variable domain, remainder taken from reference TRBV14 and TRBJ2-7, is EAGVTQFPSHSVIEKGQTVTLRCDPISGHDNLYWYRRVMGKEIKFLLHFVKESKQDESGMPNNRFLAERTGGTYSTLKVQPAELEDSGVYFCASSPSSYEQYFGPGTRLTVT.